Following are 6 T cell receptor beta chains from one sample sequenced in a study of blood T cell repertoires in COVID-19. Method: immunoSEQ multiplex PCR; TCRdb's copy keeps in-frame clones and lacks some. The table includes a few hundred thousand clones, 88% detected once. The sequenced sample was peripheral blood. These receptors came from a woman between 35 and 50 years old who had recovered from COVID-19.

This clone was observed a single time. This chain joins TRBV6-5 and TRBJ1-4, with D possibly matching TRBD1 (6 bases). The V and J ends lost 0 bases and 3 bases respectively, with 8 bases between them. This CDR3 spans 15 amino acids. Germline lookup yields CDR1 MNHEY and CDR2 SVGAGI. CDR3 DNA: TGTGCCAGCAGTTACTCTGGGACACCTAATGAAAAACTGTTTTTT. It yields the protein CASSYSGTPNEKLFF.

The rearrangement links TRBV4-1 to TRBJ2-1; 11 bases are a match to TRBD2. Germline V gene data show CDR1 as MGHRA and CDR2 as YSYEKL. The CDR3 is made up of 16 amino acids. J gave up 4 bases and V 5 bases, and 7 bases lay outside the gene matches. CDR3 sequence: CASSSGTSGGYNEQFF. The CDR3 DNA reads TGCGCCAGCAGCAGTGGGACTAGCGGAGGTTACAATGAGCAGTTCTTC.

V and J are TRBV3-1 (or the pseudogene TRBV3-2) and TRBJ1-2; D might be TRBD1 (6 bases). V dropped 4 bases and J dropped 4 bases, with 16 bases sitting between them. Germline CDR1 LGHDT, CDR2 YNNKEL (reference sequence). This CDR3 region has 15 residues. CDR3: CASSPSDSGSYGYTF. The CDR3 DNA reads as TGTGCCAGCAGCCCCTCGGACAGCGGAAGCTATGGCTACACCTTC.

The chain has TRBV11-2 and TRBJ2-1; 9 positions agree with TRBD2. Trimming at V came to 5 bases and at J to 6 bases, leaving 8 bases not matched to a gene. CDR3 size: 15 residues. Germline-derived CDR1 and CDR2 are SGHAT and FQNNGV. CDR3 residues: CASSPVGGRGNEQFF. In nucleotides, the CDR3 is TGTGCCAGCAGCCCTGTCGGCGGGAGGGGCAATGAGCAGTTCTTC.

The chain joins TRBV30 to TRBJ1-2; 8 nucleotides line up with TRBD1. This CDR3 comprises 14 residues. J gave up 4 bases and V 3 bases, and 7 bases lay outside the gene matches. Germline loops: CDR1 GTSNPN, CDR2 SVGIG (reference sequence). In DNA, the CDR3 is TGTGCCTGGAGGCCGACAGGGGACCCCTATGGCTACACCTTC. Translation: CAWRPTGDPYGYTF.

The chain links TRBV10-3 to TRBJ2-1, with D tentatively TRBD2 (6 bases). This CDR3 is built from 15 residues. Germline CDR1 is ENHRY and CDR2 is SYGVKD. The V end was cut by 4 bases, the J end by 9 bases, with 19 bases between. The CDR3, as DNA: TGTGCCATCAGTGGGGTAGCGGAGACCTCAAGTGAGCAGTTCTTC. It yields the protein CAISGVAETSSEQFF.